This T cell receptor (beta chain) was sequenced for a study of blood T cell repertoires in COVID-19. Study overall: The analysed material was cDNA or gDNA that came from T cells, B-cell-depleted T cells, or PBMCs.

The CDR3 covers 19 residues. V was trimmed by 4 bases and J by 0 bases, leaving 22 bases between them. Germline values: CDR1 MNHEY, CDR2 SMNVEV (reference sequence). The authors' processing: How many nucleated cells were present was estimated from reference gene primer amplification. Sequencing used immunoSEQ multiplex PCR; TCRdb keeps in-frame clones, though not all of them. Clone size and V and J calls were adopted from that table, with D and trimming inferred from the DNA. The sample carries roughly 300,000 clones, roughly 86% recorded once. This clone was counted once. The sample taken for sequencing was peripheral blood. This receptor was obtained from a woman between 50 and 59 years old who had recovered from COVID-19. The rearrangement joins TRBV27 to TRBJ1-3, with D perhaps TRBD1 (6 bases). The chain's CDR3 is CASSSGQSYPRSSGNTIYF. CDR3 nucleotide sequence: TGTGCCAGCAGTTCAGGACAGTCGTATCCGCGGTCCTCTGGAAACACCATATATTTT.